This T cell receptor (beta chain) was obtained from a study of cytomegalovirus exposure and HLA in healthy donors. Findings and caveats of the study: In a later analysis, most CMV-associated TCR beta chains appeared HLA-restricted.

PCR involved 60 Vbeta and 13 Jbeta primers. Original data processing: Roughly 12 million of 80 million or so unique TCR beta chains were shared, per a later count. The assay was immunoSEQ multiplex PCR, and TCRdb's table has in-frame clones only and misses some. Clonal size and the V and J genes are those of that table, whereas D and trimming came from the DNA. The repertoire holds approximately 150,000 clones, around 81% seen once, with approximately 1% in the top ten. This clone was counted only a few times. Antigen: not known. V dropped 2 bases and J dropped 5; count of bases not matched to a gene: 8. Germline V lookup: CDR1 SGHRS, CDR2 YFSETQ. The CDR3 totals 15 residues.

The genes are TRBV5-1 and TRBJ1-1; 8 bases match TRBD1. The specimen was PBMCs. The sequence came from a middle-aged woman in good health and CMV-seronegative. The CDR3 bases are TGCGCCAGCAGCTTCTCAGGGGGCGGACAGACTGAAGCTTTCTTT. Protein product: CASSFSGGGQTEAFF.